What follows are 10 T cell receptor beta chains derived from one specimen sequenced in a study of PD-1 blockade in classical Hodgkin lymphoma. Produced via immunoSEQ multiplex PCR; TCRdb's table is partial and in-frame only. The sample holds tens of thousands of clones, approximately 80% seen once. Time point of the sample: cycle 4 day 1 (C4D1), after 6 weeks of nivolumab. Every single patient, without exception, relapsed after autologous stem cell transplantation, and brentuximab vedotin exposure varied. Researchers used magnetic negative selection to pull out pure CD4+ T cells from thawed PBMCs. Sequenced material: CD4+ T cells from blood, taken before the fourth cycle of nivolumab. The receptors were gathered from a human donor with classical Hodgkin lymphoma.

The CDR3 loop is CASSPPGLPLHF. The CDR3 region has the DNA TGTGCCAGCTCACCACCGGGGCTTCCACTCCACTTT. The chain links TRBV18 to TRBJ1-6, with a tentative D call TRBD1 (5 bases). The CDR3 is made up of 12 amino acids. The V end was cut by 0 bases, the J end by 16 bases, with 10 bases between. From germline, CDR1 is KGHSH and CDR2 LQKENI.

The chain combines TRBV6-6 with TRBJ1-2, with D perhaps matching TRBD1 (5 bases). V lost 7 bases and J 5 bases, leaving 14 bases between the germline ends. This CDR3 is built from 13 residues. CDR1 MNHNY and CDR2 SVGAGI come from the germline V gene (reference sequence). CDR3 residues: CASTVKSGYGYTF. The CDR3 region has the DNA TGTGCCAGCACCGTAAAGTCAGGGTATGGCTACACCTTC.

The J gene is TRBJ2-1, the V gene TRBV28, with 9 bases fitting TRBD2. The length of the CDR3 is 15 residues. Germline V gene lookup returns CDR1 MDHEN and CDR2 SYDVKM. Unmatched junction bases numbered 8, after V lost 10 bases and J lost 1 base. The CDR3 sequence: CANSSGKRSYNEQFF. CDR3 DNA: TGTGCCAACTCTAGCGGGAAACGTTCCTACAATGAGCAGTTCTTC.

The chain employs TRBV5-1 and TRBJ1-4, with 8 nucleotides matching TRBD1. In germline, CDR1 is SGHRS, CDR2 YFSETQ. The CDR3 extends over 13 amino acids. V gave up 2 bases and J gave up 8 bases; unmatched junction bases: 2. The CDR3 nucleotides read TGCGCCAGCAGCTTAGACAGGGGAGAAAAACTGTTTTTT. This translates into CASSLDRGEKLFF. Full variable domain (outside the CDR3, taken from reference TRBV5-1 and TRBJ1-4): KAGVTQTPRYLIKTRGQQVTLSCSPISGHRSVSWYQQTPGQGLQFLFEYFSETQRNKGNFPGRFSGRQFSNSRSEMNVSTLELGDSALYLCASSLDRGEKLFFGSGTQLSVL.

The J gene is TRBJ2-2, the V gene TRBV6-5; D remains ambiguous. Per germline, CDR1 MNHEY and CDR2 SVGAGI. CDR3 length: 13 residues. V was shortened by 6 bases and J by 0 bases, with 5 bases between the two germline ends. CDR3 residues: CASRGSNTGELFF. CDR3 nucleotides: TGTGCCAGCAGAGGGTCGAACACCGGGGAGCTGTTTTTT.

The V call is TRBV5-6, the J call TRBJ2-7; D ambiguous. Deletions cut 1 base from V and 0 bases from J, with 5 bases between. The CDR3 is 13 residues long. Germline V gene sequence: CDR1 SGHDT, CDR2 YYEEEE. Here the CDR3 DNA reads TGTGCCAGCAGCTTGCGGACCTCCTACGAGCAGTACTTC. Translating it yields CASSLRTSYEQYF.

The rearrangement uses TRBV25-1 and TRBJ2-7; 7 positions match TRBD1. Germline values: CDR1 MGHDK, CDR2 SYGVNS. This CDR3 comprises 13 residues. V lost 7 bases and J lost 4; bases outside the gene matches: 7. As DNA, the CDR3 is TGTGCCAGCACCAACGCAGGGGGTTACGAGCAGTACTTC. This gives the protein CASTNAGGYEQYF.

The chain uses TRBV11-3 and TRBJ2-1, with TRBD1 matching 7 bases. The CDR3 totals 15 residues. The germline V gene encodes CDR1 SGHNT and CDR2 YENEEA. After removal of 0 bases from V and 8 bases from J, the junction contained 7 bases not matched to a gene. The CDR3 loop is CASSLDGSGGDEQFF. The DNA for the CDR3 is TGTGCCAGCAGCTTAGATGGGTCAGGGGGTGATGAGCAGTTCTTC.

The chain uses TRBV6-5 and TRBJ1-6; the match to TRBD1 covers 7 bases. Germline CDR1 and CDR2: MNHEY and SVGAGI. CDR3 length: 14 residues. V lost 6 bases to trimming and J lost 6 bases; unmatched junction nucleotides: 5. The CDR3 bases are TGTGCCAGCAGCCGGGACAGAGCTAATTCACCCCTCCACTTT. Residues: CASSRDRANSPLHF.

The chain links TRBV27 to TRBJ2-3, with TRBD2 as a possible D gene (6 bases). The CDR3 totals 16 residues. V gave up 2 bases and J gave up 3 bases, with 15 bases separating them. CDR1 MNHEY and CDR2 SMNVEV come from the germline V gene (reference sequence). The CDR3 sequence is CASSLMAGRQTDTQYF. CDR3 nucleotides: TGTGCCAGCAGTTTAATGGCGGGGAGGCAAACAGATACGCAGTATTTT.